This TCR beta chain was obtained from a study of Graves' ophthalmopathy and Graves' hyperthyroidism. Investigators amplified TCR beta CDR3 regions from RNA transcripts. An opening RT-PCR round employed HTBI primers and preceded a second-round multiplex PCR. TCRdb called the multiplex PCR reads again in MiXCR, with one record for every CDR3 protein. The sample includes some 25,000 distinct CDR3 sequences, around 50% of them seen just once. CDR1 KGHDR and CDR2 SFDVKD come from the germline V gene. Germline trimming cut 3 bases from V and 3 bases from J; bases unmatched to any gene: 19. This CDR3 is 19 amino acids long.

The sequencing input was peripheral blood. The clonotype was recovered from an adult woman with stable Graves' hyperthyroidism. V and J are TRBV24-1 and TRBJ2-7; 7 bases fit TRBD1. The CDR3 loop is CATSDPNHLKPGQIYEQYF. The CDR3 bases are TGTGCCACCAGTGATCCCAACCACCTAAAACCGGGACAGATCTACGAGCAGTACTTC.